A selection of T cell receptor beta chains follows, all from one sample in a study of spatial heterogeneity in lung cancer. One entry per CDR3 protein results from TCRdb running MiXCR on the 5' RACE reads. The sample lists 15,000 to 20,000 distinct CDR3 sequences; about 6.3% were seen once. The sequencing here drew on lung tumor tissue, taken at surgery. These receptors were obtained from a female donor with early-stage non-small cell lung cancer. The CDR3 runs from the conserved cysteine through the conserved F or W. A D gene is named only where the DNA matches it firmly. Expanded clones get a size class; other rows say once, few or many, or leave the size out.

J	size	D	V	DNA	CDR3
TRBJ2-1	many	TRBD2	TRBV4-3	TGCGCCAGCAGCCAAGGGACTAGCGGGGATTACAATGAGCAGTTCTTC	CASSQGTSGDYNEQFF
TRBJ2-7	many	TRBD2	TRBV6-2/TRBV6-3	TGTGCCAGCAGTATCCTAGCGGGAGTCTCCTACGAGCAGTACTTC	CASSILAGVSYEQYF
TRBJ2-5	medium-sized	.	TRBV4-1	TGCGCCAGCAGCCAAGAGACCCAGTACTTC	CASSQETQYF
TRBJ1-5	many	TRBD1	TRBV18	TGTGCCAGCTCAGCTACAGGGGGCAATCAGCCCCAGCATTTT	CASSATGGNQPQHF
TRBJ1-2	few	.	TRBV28	TGTGCCAGCAGCCGGACGGCTCTCTACGGCTACACCTTC	CASSRTALYGYTF
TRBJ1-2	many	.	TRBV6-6	TGTGCCAGCAGTTACACGGGGCGTGGTGGCTACACCTTC	CASSYTGRGGYTF
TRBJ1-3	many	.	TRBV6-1	TGTGCCAGCAGTGAAGAGGTAGTCTACGCTGGAAACACCATATATTTT	CASSEEVVYAGNTIYF
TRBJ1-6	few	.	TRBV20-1	TGCAGTGCTAGTAAGGGTTCATCGTTTGATTCACCCCTCCACTTT	CSASKGSSFDSPLHF
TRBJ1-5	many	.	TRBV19	TGTGCCAGTAGTAGGTTGGCAGAGCAAGAGCCCCAGCATTTT	CASSRLAEQEPQHF
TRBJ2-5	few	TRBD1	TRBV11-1	TGTGCCAGCAGCTTCGGACAGGTGGAGACCCAGTACTTC	CASSFGQVETQYF
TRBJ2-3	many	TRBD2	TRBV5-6	TGTGCCAGCAGCTTTTTCACTGTACTAGCGGGAGGGTATACGCAGTATTTT	CASSFFTVLAGGYTQYF
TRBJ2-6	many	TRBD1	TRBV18	TGTGCCAGCTCAGCGAGGACAGGCGCCCTCTCTGGGGCCAACGTCCTGACTTTC	CASSARTGALSGANVLTF
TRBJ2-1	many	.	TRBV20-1	TGCAGTGCTAAGGACTATCCGTGGCAGTTCTTC	CSAKDYPWQFF
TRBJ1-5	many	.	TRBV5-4	TGTGCCAGCAGCTTGGGGTTCAATCAGCCCCAGCATTTT	CASSLGFNQPQHF
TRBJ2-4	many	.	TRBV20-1	TGCAGTGCTAGAGTCGGGGGGCCCGAAAACATTCAGTACTTC	CSARVGGPENIQYF
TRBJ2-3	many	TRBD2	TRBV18	TGTGCCAGCTCACCTGTCCTAGCGGGATTAGGAGATACGCAGTATTTT	CASSPVLAGLGDTQYF
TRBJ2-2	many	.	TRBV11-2	TGTGCCAGCACCGAGTGGGGGAGGCCTAGTGGGGAGCTGTTTTTT	CASTEWGRPSGELFF
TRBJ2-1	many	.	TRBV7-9	TGTGCCAGCAGCCCCTGGGTCCGTAGCTCCTACAATGAGCAGTTCTTC	CASSPWVRSSYNEQFF
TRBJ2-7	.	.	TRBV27	TGTGCCAGCAGTTTACGAGAGGGCTACGAGCAGTACTTC	CASSLREGYEQYF
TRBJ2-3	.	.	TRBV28	TGTGCCAGCAGTTACCCAAGCACAGGGTATCGCACAGATACGCAGTATTTT	CASSYPSTGYRTDTQYF
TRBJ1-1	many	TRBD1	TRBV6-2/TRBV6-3	TGTGCCAGCAGTTACCCCCGGACAGGGGCCCTCACTGAAGCTTTCTTT	CASSYPRTGALTEAFF
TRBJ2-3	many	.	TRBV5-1	TGCGCCAGCAGCTTGTACGAGGGGGGACCAGATACGCAGTATTTT	CASSLYEGGPDTQYF
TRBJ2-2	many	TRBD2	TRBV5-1	TGCGCCAGCTCCGGGACTAGCGGAACCTCGAACACCGGGGAGCTGTTTTTT	CASSGTSGTSNTGELFF
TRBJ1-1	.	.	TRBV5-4	TGTGTCAGCAGCCTGGGGAGGGGCCGGGACACTGAAGCTTTCTTT	CVSSLGRGRDTEAFF
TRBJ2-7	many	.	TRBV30	TGTGCCTGGAGGGGTTCGACCTACGAGCAGTACTTC	CAWRGSTYEQYF
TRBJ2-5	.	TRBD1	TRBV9	TGTGCCAGCAGCAACCACAGGGGTCTAGGGGAGACCCAGTACTTC	CASSNHRGLGETQYF
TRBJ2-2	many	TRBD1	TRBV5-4	TGTGCCAGCAGCGTGGTCCAGGGGGTTGCCGGGGAGCTGTTTTTT	CASSVVQGVAGELFF
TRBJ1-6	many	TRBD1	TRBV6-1	TGTGCCAGCAGAACCACAGGGGACGCTTTCCGGCGGAATTCACCCCTCCACTTT	CASRTTGDAFRRNSPLHF
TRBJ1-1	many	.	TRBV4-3	TGCGCCAGCAGCCAAGATGGGTCAGGGTACAGGGTGGGGTCTGAGAACACTGAAGCTTTCTTT	CASSQDGSGYRVGSENTEAFF
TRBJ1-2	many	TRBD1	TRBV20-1	TGCAGTGCTAGAGTTAGAGGGGGCGACTATGGCTACACCTTC	CSARVRGGDYGYTF
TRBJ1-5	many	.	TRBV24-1	TGTGCCACCAATGCAGGGGCGGAGAGCAATCAGCCCCAGCATTTT	CATNAGAESNQPQHF
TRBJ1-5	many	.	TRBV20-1	TGCAGTGCGACCGACCAGAATCCGAGCAATCAGCCCCAGCATTTT	CSATDQNPSNQPQHF
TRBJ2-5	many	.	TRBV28	TGTGCCAGCAGCCTGACCGGGACGAACAGTAGGGAGACCCAGTACTTC	CASSLTGTNSRETQYF
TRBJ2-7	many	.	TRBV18	TGTGCCAGCTCACCCTCAAGTAACGAGCAGTACTTC	CASSPSSNEQYF
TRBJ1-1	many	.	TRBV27	TGTGCCAGCAGCCCTTTGGGGGGGCGGTCTGATGAAGCTTTCTTT	CASSPLGGRSDEAFF
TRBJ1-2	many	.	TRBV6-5	TGTGCCAGCAGTCTGGACGGGATCTATGGCTACACCTTC	CASSLDGIYGYTF
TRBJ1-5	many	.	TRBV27	TGTGCCAGCAGCGAAGACAGCTATAGCAATCAGCCCCAGCATTTT	CASSEDSYSNQPQHF
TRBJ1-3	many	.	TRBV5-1	TGCGCCAGCAGGCAGGGTGACTCTGGAAACACCATATATTTT	CASRQGDSGNTIYF
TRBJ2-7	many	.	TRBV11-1	TGTGCCAGCAGCTTACAGGCCCGGCTCGAGCAGTACTTC	CASSLQARLEQYF
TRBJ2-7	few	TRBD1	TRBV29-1	TGCAGCGTCGACAGGGGCGATTCCTCCTACGAGCAGTACTTC	CSVDRGDSSYEQYF
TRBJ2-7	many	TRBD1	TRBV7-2	TGTGCCAGCAGCCCGCGACAGGGGGCGAAGGAGCAGTACTTC	CASSPRQGAKEQYF
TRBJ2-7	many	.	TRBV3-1	TGTGCCAGCAGCCAAGAAAAAAGGATCAACTCCTACGAGCAGTACTTC	CASSQEKRINSYEQYF
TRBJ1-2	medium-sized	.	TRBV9	TGTGCCAGCAGCGCCTCTACGGGGGGCGCGCATGGCTACACCTTC	CASSASTGGAHGYTF